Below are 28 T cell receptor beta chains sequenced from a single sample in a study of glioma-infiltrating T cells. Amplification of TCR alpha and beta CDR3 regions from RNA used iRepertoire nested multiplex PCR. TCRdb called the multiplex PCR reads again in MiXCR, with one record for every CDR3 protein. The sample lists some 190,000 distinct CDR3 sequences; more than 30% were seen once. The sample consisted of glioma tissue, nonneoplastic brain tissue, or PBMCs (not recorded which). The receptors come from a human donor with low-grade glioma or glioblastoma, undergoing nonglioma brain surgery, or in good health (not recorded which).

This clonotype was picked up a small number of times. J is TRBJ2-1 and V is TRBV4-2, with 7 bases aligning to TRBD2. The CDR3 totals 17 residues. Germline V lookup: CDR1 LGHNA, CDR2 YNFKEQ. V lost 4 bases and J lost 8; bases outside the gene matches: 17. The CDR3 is CASSPKRGTGRVDEQFF. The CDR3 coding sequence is TGTGCCAGCAGCCCCAAGCGGGGCACGGGGAGGGTCGATGAGCAGTTCTTC.

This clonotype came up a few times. CDR3 nucleotide sequence: TGTGCCATCAGTGTAGGACTAGCGTCCCCTTCGAAGACCCAGTACTTC. Residues: CAISVGLASPSKTQYF. The chain is built from TRBV10-3 and TRBJ2-5; 9 bases line up with TRBD2. From germline, CDR1 is ENHRY and CDR2 SYGVKD. V lost 4 bases, J lost 6 bases, and 12 bases stayed unmatched. The CDR3 has 16 residues.

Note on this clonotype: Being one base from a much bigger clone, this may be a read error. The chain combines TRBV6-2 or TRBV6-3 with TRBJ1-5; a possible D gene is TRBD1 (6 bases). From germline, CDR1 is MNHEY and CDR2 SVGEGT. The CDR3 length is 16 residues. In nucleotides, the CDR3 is TGTGCCACCGCCTTAGAGGGGGGAGATGGCAATCAGCCCAAGCATTTT. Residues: CATALEGGDGNQPKHF.

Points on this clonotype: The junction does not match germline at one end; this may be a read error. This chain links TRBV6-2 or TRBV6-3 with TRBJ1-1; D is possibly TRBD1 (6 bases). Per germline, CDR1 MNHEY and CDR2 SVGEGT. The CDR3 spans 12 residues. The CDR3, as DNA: TGTGCCAGCAGTTTGGACAGAATTAAAGCTCTCTTT. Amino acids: CASSLDRIKALF.

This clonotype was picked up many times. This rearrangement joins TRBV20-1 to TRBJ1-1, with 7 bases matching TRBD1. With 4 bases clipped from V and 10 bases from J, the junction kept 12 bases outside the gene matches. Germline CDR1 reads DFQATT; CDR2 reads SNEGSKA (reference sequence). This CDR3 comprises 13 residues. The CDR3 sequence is CSATLDREKRAFF. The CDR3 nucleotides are TGCAGTGCTACCCTCGACAGGGAAAAACGAGCTTTCTTT.

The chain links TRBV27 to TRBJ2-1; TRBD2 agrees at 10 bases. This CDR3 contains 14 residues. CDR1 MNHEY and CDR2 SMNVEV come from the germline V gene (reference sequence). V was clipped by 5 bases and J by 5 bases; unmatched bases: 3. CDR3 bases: TGTGCCAGCAGTACCCTAGCGGGAGACAATGAGCAGTTCTTC. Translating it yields CASSTLAGDNEQFF.

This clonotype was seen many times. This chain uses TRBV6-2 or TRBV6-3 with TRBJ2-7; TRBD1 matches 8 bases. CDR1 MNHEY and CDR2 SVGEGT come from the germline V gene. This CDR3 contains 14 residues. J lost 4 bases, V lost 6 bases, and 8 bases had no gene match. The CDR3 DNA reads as TGTGCCAGCAGCGAGACAGGGGAACAATACGAGCAGTACTTC. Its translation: CASSETGEQYEQYF.

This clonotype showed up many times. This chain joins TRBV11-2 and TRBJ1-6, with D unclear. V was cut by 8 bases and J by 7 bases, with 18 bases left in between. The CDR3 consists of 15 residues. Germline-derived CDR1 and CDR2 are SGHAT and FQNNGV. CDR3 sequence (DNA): TGTGCCAGCTCCCGACGGGAGGATGGAAATTCACCCCTCCACTTT. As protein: CASSRREDGNSPLHF.

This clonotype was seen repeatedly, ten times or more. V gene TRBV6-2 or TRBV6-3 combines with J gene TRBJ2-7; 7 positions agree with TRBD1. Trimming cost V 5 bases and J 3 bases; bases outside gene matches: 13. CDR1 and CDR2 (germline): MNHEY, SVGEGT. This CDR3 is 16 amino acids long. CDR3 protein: CASSRFIGGAGYEQYF. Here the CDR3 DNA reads TGTGCCAGCAGTAGGTTCATAGGGGGCGCAGGCTACGAGCAGTACTTC.

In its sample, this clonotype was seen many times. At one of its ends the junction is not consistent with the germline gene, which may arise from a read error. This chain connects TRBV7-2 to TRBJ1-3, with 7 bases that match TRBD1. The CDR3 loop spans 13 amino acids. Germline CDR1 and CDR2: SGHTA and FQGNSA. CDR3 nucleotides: TGTGCCAGCAGCTTAGCCCGTGAGGGGGCGACCAATTTT. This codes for CASSLAREGATNF.

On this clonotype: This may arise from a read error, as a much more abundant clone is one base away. The CDR3 sequence is CASSFGTSGVLTDTQYF. DNA of the CDR3: TGTGCCAGCAGTTTTGGGACTAGCGGAGTACTCACAGATACGCAGTATTTT. This chain links TRBV28 with TRBJ2-3; 11 nucleotides match TRBD2. CDR1 and CDR2 (germline): MDHEN, SYDVKM. The CDR3 loop spans 17 amino acids. With 3 bases clipped from V and 2 bases from J, the junction kept 7 bases outside the gene matches. The whole variable domain, remainder taken from reference TRBV28 and TRBJ2-3, is DVKVTQSSRYLVKRTGEKVFLECVQDMDHENMFWYRQDPGLGLRLIYFSYDVKMKEKGDIPEGYSVSREKKERFSLILESASTNQTSMYLCASSFGTSGVLTDTQYFGPGTRLTVL.

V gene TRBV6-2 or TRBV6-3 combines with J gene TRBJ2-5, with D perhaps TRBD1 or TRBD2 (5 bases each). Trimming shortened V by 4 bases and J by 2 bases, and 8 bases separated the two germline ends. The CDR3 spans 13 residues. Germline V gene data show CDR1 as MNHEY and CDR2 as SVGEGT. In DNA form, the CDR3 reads TGTGCCAGCAGTTTAGGGACGCAAGAGACCCAGTACTTC. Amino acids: CASSLGTQETQYF.

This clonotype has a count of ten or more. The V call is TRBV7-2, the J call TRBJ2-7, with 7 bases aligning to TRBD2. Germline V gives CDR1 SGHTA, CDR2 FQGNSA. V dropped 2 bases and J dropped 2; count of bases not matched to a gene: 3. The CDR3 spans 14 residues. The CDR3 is CASSLRLAAYEQYF. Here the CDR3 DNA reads TGTGCCAGCAGCTTAAGGCTAGCGGCCTACGAGCAGTACTTC.

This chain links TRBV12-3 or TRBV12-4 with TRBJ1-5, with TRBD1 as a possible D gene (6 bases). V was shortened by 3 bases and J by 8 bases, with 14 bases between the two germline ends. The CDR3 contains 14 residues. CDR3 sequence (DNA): TGTGCCAGCAGTTTGACAGGAGGCCGTAAGCCCCAGCATTTT. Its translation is CASSLTGGRKPQHF.

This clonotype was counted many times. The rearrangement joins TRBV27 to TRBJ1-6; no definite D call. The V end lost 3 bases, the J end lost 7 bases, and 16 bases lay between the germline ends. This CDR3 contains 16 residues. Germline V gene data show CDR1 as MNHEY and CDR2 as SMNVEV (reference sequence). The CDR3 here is CASSFRQSPRNSPLHF. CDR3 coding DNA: TGTGCCAGCAGTTTTCGGCAAAGCCCCAGGAATTCACCCCTCCACTTT.

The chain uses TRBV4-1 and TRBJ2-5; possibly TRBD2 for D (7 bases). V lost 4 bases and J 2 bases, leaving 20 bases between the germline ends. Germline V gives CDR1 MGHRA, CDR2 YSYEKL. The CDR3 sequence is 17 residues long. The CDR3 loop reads CASSRQGGARWQETQYF. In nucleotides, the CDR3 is TGCGCCAGCAGCCGTCAAGGGGGGGCTAGATGGCAAGAGACCCAGTACTTC.

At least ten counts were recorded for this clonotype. CDR3 nucleotide sequence: TGTGCCAGCAGCTTAGGTGCAGAGCAGCCCCAGCATTTT. It translates to CASSLGAEQPQHF. This rearrangement joins TRBV7-9 to TRBJ1-5; no clear D gene. Deletions cut 1 base from V and 7 bases from J, with 8 bases between. The CDR3 length is 13 residues. Germline CDR1 is SEHNR and CDR2 is FQNEAQ (reference sequence).

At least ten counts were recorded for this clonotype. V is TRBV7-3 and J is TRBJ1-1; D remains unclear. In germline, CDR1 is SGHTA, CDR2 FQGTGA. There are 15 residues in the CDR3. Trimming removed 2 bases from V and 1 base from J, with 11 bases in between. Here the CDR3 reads CASSLAGTQNTEAFF. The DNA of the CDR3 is TGTGCCAGCAGCTTAGCGGGAACCCAGAACACTGAAGCTTTCTTT.

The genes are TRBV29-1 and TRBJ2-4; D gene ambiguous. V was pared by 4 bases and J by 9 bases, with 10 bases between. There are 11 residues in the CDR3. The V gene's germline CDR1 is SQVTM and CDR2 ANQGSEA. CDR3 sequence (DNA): TGCAGCGTTGCCCTGCAAGGCATTCAGTACTTC. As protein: CSVALQGIQYF.

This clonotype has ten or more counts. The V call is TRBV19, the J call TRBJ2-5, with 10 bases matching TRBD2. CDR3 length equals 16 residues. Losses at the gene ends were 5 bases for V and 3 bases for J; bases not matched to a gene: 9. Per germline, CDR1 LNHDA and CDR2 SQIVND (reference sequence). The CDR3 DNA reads TGTGCCAGTAGTCCACCTAGCGGGAGAGTAGAAGAGACCCAGTACTTC. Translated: CASSPPSGRVEETQYF.

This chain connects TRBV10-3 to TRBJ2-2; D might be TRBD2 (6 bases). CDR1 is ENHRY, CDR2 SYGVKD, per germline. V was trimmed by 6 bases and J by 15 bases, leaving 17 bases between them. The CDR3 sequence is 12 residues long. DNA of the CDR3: TGTGCCATCAGCGGGACTTCTATGGTGGTGTTTTTT. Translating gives CAISGTSMVVFF.

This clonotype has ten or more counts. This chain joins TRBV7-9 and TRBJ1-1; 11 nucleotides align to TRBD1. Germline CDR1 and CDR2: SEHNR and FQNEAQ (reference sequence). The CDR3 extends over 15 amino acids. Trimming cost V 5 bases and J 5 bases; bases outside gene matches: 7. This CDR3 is CASSLQGQGGTEAFF. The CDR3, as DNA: TGTGCCAGCAGCCTACAGGGACAGGGGGGGACTGAAGCTTTCTTT. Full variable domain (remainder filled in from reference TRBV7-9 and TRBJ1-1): DTGVSQNPRHKITKRGQNVTFRCDPISEHNRLYWYRQTLGQGPEFLTYFQNEAQLEKSRLLSDRFSAERPKGSFSTLEIQRTEQGDSAMYLCASSLQGQGGTEAFFGQGTRLTVV.

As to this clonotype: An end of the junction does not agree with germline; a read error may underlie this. DNA for the CDR3: TGTGACAGCAGTTTGCCCCGGGGGGTAAGAAATCAGCCCCAGCATTTT. Its protein product is CDSSLPRGVRNQPQHF. The chain joins TRBV28 to TRBJ1-5; TRBD1 is a possible D gene (5 bases). The CDR3 has 16 residues. Germline V gene sequence: CDR1 MDHEN, CDR2 SYDVKM.

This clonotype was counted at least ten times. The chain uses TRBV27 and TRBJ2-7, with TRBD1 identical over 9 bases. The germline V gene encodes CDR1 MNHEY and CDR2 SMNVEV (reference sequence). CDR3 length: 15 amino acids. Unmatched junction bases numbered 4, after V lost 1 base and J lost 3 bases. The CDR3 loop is CASSLWTGVIYEQYF. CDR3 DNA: TGTGCCAGCAGTTTATGGACAGGGGTGATCTACGAGCAGTACTTC.

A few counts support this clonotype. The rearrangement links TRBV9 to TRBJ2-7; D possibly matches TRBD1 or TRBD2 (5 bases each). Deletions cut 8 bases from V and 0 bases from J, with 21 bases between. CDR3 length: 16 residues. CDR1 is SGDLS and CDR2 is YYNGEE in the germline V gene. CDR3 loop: CARRGPNSPTSYEQYF. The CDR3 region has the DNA TGTGCCAGGAGGGGACCGAATTCCCCAACCTCCTACGAGCAGTACTTC.

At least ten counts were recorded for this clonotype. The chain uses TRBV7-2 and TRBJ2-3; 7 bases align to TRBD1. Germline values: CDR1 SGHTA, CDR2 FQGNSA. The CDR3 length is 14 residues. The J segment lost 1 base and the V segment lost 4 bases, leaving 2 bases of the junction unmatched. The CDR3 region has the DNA TGTGCCAGCAGCTGGGGACAGCGCACAGATACGCAGTATTTT. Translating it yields CASSWGQRTDTQYF.

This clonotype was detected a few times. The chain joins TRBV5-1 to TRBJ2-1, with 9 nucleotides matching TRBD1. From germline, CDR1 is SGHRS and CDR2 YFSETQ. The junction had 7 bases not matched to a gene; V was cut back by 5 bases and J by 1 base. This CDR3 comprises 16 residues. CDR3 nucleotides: TGCGCCAGCAGTACGACAGGGGGGAGGTCCTACAATGAGCAGTTCTTC. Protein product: CASSTTGGRSYNEQFF.

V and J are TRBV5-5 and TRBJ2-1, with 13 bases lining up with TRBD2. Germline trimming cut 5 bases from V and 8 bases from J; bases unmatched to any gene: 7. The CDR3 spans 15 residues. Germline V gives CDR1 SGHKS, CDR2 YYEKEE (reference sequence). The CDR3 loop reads CASRLGLAGVYEQFF. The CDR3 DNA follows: TGTGCCAGCAGGCTTGGACTAGCGGGAGTCTATGAGCAGTTCTTC.